The entry below gives a single TCR beta chain sequence along with its context. Its antigen specificity is not known. Within one base of it there is no much larger clone, and no base qualities were kept. Each collaborating institution followed its own protocols to collect whole blood in K2EDTA tubes. For TCRbeta analysis, collaborators shipped samples as frozen whole blood, isolated PBMCs, or DNA extracted from either of those sample types. The immunoSEQ Assay, a bias-controlled multiplex PCR, was used to amplify TCRbeta CDR3 regions from genomic DNA. On the authors' methods: The number of nucleated cells in each sample was estimated by amplification of reference gene primers within the assay. Sequence reads were collapsed and filtered to measure the absolute abundance of every unique TCRbeta CDR3 rearrangement. For each sample, productive Simpson clonality was calculated by taking the square root of Simpson's diversity index across productive rearrangements. TCRdb limited this immuneACCESS table to in-frame rearrangements with V and J called. A share of clones is missing; checked studies link under half to unresolved V genes, and the rest is unexplained. V and J calls and clone size are given by that table; D and trimming were obtained from the DNA. The sample includes about 100,000 clones, with roughly 81% observed a single time. In total, the top ten clones hold around 9.5% of the sample.

In the germline V gene, CDR1 corresponds to KGHDR and CDR2 to SFDVKD. Spanning cysteine to phenylalanine, the CDR3 consists of 15 amino acids. CDR3 DNA only is kept here, 45 bases in frame from base 1. Germline trimming: 4 bases from V, 4 bases from J; junction bases outside gene matches: 4. This sample is drawn from a study of blood T cell repertoires in COVID-19 (TCRdb year 2020). Regarding the research as a whole: The collaborator samples originated in the United States, Italy and Spain and spanned the acute and convalescent phases of COVID-19. Deeply sampled blood TCRbeta repertoires from subjects exposed to, actively infected with, or recovered from COVID-19 were included in the dataset. The material from the prospective study consisted of cDNA or gDNA derived from T cells, B-cell-depleted T cells, or PBMCs. The repertoires were released in a freely available public database intended as a resource for research on the immune response to SARS-CoV-2. Samples came from the ongoing ImmuneRACE study (first 160 participants) plus 1,254 subjects from 6 global collaborators. A de-identified subject ID, COVID-19 status, age in years and sex were almost always included in the sample metadata. Where HLA class I and class II types were available, the types were taken from metadata supplied by the sample provider, not from assay-based typing. Points the paper makes about the study in general: The amount of clinical and demographic metadata varied by source and participant and was provided uncurated.

The TCR originated in a man aged 40-55 years with active or convalescent COVID-19. The V and J segments used are TRBV24-1 and TRBJ2-2; 8 junctional bases match TRBD1. The material sequenced was peripheral blood. CDR3 region: CATSDGQGITGELFF. The DNA is TGTGCCACCAGTGACGGACAGGGTATCACCGGGGAGCTGTTTTTT.